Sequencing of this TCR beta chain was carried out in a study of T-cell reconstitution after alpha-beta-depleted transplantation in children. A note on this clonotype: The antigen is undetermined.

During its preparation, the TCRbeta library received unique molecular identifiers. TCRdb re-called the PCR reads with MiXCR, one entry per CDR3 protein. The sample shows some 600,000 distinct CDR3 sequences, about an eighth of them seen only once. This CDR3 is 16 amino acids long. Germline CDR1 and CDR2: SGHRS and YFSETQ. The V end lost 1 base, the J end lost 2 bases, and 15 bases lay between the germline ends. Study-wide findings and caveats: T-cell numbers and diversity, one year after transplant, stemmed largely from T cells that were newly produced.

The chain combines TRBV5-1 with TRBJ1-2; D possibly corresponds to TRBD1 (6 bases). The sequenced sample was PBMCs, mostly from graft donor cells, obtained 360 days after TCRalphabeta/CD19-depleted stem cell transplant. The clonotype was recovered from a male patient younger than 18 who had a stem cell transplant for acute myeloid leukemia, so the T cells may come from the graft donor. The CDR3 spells CASSLRGAEGNYGYTF. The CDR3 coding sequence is TGCGCCAGCAGCTTGAGGGGGGCTGAGGGAAACTATGGCTACACCTTC.